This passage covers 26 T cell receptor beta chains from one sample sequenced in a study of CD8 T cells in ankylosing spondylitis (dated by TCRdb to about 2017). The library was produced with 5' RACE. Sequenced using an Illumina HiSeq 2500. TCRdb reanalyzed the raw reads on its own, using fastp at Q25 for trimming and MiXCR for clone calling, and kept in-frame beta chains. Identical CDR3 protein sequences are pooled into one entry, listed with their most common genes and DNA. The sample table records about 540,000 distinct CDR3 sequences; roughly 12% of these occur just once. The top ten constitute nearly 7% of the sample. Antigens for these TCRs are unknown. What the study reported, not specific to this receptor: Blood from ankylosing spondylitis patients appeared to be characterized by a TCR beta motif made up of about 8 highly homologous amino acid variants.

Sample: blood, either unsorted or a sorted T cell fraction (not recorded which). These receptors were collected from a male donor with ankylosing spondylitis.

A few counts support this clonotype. The DNA for the CDR3 is TGTGCCAGCAGCCCCCGGACAGGGAGGGACACCGGGGAGCTGTTTTTT. Protein: CASSPRTGRDTGELFF. The chain is built from TRBV9 and TRBJ2-2, with D possibly TRBD1 on 8 matching bases. Trimming shortened V by 4 bases and J by 3 bases, and 16 bases separated the two germline ends. There are 16 residues in the CDR3. Germline V gene data show CDR1 as SGDLS and CDR2 as YYNGEE.

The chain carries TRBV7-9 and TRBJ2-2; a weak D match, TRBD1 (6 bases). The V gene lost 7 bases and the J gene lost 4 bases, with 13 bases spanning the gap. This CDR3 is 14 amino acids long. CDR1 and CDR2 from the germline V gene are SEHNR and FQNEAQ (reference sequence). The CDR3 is CASIKGDATGELFF. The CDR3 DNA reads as TGTGCCAGCATTAAGGGGGATGCCACCGGGGAGCTGTTTTTT.

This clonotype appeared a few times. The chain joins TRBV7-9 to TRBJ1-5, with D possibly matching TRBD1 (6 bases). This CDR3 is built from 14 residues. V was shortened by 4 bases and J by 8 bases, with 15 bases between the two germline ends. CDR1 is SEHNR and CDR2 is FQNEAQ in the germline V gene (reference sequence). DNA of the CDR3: TGTGCCAGCAGCTCAGACAGAGGGGGGGAGCCCCAGCATTTT. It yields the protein CASSSDRGGEPQHF.

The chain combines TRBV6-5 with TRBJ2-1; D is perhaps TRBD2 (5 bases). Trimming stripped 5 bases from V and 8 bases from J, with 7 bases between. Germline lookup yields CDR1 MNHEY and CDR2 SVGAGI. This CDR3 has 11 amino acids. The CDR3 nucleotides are TGTGCCAGCAGTCGGGATGATGAGCAGTTCTTC. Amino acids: CASSRDDEQFF.

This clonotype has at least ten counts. CDR3 coding DNA: TGTGCCAGCAGCGAGGCGGGAGACCGTCTAAGGAATGAGCAGTTCTTC. Its translation is CASSEAGDRLRNEQFF. The rearrangement links TRBV7-9 to TRBJ2-1, with 7 bases matching TRBD2. Germline trimming cut 5 bases from V and 7 bases from J; bases unmatched to any gene: 14. Germline loops: CDR1 SEHNR, CDR2 FQNEAQ (reference sequence). This CDR3 is 16 amino acids long.

Here the CDR3 DNA reads TGTGCCAGCAGCCAAGCGTCGGGGTACACTGAAGCTTTCTTT. Protein: CASSQASGYTEAFF. The chain recombines TRBV3-1 with TRBJ1-1; D remains unclear. The CDR3 has 14 amino acids. V was pared by 1 base and J by 3 bases, with 9 bases between. Germline V gives CDR1 LGHDT, CDR2 YNNKEL (reference sequence).

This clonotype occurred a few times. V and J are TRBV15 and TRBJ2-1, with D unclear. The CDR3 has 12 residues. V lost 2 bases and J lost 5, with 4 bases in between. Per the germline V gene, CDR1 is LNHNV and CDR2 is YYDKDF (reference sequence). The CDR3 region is CATSRPHNEQFF. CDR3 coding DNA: TGTGCCACCAGCAGACCACACAATGAGCAGTTCTTC.

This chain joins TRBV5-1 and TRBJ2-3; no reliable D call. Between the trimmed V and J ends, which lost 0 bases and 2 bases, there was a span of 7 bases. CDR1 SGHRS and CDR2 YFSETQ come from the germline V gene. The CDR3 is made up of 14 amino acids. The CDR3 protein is CASSLEGPTDTQYF. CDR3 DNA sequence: TGCGCCAGCAGCTTGGAGGGTCCCACAGATACGCAGTATTTT.

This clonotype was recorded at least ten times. CDR3 loop: CASSQGSLAGDGTGELFF. The CDR3 nucleotides are TGTGCCAGCAGCCAAGGTAGTCTAGCGGGAGACGGCACCGGGGAGCTGTTTTTT. The V and J genes are TRBV4-2 and TRBJ2-2; TRBD2 aligns across 10 bases. This CDR3 spans 18 amino acids. CDR1 and CDR2 from the germline V gene are LGHNA and YNFKEQ. V trimming: 1 base; J trimming: 4 bases; junction bases outside the gene matches: 9.

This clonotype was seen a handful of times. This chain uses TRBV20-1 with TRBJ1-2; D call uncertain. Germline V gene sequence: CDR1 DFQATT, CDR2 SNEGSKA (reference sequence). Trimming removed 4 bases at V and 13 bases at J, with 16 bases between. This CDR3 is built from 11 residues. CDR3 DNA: TGCAGTGCTACCCGGACGGAGGGATTCACCTTC. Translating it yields CSATRTEGFTF.

The chain's CDR3 is CASSPDRGLYNEQFF. The DNA for the CDR3 is TGTGCCAGCAGCCCGGACAGGGGCCTATACAATGAGCAGTTCTTC. The chain has TRBV11-2 and TRBJ2-1; 9 bases are shared with TRBD1. Losses at the gene ends were 5 bases for V and 4 bases for J; bases not matched to a gene: 6. CDR3 length equals 15 residues. Germline CDR1 SGHAT, CDR2 FQNNGV.

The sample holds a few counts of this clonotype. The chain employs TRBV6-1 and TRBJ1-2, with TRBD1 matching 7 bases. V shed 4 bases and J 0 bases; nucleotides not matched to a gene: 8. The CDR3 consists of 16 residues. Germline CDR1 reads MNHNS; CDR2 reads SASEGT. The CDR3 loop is CASSGLPGQSNYGYTF. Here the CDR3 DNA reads TGTGCCAGCAGTGGGTTGCCGGGACAGTCTAACTATGGCTACACCTTC.

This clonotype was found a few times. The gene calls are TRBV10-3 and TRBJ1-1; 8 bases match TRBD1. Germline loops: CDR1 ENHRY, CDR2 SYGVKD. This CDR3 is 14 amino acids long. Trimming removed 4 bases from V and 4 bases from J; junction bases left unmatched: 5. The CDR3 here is CAISADREGTEAFF. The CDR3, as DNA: TGTGCCATCAGTGCGGACAGGGAGGGCACTGAAGCTTTCTTT.

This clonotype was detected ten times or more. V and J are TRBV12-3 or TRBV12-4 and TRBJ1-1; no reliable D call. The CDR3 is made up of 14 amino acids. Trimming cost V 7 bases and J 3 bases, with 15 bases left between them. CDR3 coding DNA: TGTGCCAGCACCGAAAATAGGAGATACACTGAAGCTTTCTTT. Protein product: CASTENRRYTEAFF.

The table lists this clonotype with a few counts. The CDR3 here is CASSFGTGGGYTF. The CDR3 nucleotides read TGTGCCAGCAGCTTCGGGACAGGGGGCGGCTACACCTTC. The chain combines TRBV5-5 with TRBJ1-2; TRBD1 matches at 12 bases. In germline, CDR1 is SGHKS, CDR2 YYEKEE (reference sequence). Germline trimming cut 2 bases from V and 8 bases from J; bases unmatched to any gene: 1. CDR3 length: 13 amino acids.

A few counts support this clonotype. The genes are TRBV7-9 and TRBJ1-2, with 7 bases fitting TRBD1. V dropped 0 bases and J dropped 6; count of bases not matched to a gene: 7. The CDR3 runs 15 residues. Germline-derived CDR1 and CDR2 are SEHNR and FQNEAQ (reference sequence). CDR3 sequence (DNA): TGTGCCAGCAGCTTAGCGTTCGGGGACAGCCATGGCTACACCTTC. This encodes CASSLAFGDSHGYTF.

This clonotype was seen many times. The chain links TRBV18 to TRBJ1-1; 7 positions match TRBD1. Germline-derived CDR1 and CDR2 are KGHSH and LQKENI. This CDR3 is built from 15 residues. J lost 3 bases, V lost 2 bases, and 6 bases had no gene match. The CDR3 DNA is TGTGCCAGCTCACCAGCGACCGGGACAGACACTGAAGCTTTCTTT. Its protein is CASSPATGTDTEAFF.

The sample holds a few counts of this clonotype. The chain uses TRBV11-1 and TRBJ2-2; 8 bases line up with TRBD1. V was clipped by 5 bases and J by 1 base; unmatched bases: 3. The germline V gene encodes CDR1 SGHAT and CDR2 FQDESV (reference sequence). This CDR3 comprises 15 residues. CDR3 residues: CASSPDRENTGELFF. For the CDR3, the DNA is TGTGCCAGCAGCCCGGACAGGGAGAACACCGGGGAGCTGTTTTTT.

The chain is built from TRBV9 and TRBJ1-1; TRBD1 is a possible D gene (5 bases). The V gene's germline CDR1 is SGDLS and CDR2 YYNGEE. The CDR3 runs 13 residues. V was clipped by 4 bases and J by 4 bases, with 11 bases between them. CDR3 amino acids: CASSLLRGTEAFF. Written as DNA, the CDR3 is TGTGCCAGCAGCTTGTTGAGGGGCACTGAAGCTTTCTTT.

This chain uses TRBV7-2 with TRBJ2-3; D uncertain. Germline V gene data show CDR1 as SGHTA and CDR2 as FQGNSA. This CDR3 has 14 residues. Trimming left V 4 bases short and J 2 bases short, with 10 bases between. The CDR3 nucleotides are TGTGCCAGCAGCTCGGTGACTTACACAGATACGCAGTATTTT. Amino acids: CASSSVTYTDTQYF.

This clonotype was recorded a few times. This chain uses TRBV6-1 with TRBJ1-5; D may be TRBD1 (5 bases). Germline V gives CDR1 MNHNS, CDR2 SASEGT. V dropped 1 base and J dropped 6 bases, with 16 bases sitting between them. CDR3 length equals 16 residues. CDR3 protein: CASSEDARGLGQPQHF. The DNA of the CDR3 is TGTGCCAGCAGTGAAGATGCTAGGGGTTTGGGTCAGCCCCAGCATTTT.

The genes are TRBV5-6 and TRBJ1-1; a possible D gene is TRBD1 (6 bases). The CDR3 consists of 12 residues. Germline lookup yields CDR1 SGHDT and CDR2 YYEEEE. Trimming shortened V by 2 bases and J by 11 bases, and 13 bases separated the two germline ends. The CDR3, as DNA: TGTGCCAGCAGCTTATGGACAGAACCTGCTTTCTTT. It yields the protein CASSLWTEPAFF.

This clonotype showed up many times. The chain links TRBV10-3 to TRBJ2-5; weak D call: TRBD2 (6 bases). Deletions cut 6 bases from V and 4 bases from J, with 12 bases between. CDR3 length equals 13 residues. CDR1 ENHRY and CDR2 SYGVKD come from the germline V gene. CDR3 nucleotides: TGTGCCATCAGCCGGGACTCCGGAGAGACCCAGTACTTC. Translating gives CAISRDSGETQYF.

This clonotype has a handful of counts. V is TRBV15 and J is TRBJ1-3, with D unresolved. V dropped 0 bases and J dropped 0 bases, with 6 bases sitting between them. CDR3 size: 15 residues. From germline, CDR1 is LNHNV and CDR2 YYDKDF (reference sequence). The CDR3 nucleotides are TGTGCCACCAGCAGAGACGGAAACTCTGGAAACACCATATATTTT. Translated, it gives CATSRDGNSGNTIYF.

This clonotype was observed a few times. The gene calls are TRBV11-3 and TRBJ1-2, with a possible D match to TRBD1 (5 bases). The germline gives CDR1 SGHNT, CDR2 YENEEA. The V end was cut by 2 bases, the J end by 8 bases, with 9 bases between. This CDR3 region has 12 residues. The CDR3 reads CASSLRGEGYTF. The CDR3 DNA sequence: TGTGCCAGCAGCTTACGGGGGGAAGGCTACACCTTC.

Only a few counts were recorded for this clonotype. This CDR3 reads CASRRGQQINEQYF. The CDR3 bases are TGTGCCAGCAGGCGGGGACAACAGATCAACGAGCAGTACTTC. The chain combines TRBV12-3 or TRBV12-4 with TRBJ2-7; D is perhaps TRBD1 or TRBD2 (6 bases each). There are 14 residues in the CDR3. The V and J ends lost 6 bases and 5 bases respectively, with 17 bases between them.